Listed here are 17 T cell receptor beta chains from one sample, sequenced in a study of blood T cells in healthy people across ages. A sample-barcoded 5' primer and a J-beta primer mix were used in a second PCR of roughly 6 to 11 cycles. From the 5' RACE reads, TCRdb called clonotypes with MiXCR, one entry per CDR3 protein. Altogether about 900,000 distinct CDR3 sequences are present, under 50% being singletons, with the ten largest covering around 15%. The sequencing input was blood. The origin of the receptors is a man aged 30-40 years in good health.

The V gene is TRBV10-3, the J gene TRBJ2-1, with a possible D match to TRBD2 (6 bases). The CDR3 extends over 13 amino acids. The germline V and J ends were trimmed by 0 bases and 13 bases, with 13 bases remaining between them. Germline assignment: CDR1 ENHRY and CDR2 SYGVKD. CDR3 loop: CAISESREETQFF. The CDR3 DNA sequence: TGTGCCATCAGTGAGTCAAGGGAGGAGACCCAGTTCTTC.

This clonotype has more than one count but fewer than ten. The chain recombines TRBV20-1 with TRBJ2-3, with 9 bases matching TRBD1. The CDR3 is made up of 22 amino acids. V shed 1 base and J 0 bases; nucleotides not matched to a gene: 23. Germline-derived CDR1 and CDR2 are DFQATT and SNEGSKA (reference sequence). In nucleotides, the CDR3 is TGCAGTGCTAGAGCCGTCCCGGGACAGGGCCCGGATGGTGGCTCAAGCACAGATACGCAGTATTTT. Its protein is CSARAVPGQGPDGGSSTDTQYF.

This clonotype was found a few times. The chain links TRBV6-2 or TRBV6-3 to TRBJ2-5, with D uncertain. The V end lost 8 bases, the J end lost 2 bases, and 18 bases lay between the germline ends. CDR1 is MNHEY and CDR2 is SVGEGT in the germline V gene. The CDR3 extends over 15 amino acids. The CDR3 sequence: CASRSKTVNQETQYF. CDR3 DNA: TGTGCCAGCCGTTCTAAGACTGTAAATCAAGAGACCCAGTACTTC.

This chain connects TRBV27 to TRBJ2-7; TRBD2 aligns across 8 bases. Germline V lookup: CDR1 MNHEY, CDR2 SMNVEV (reference sequence). The V segment lost 5 bases and the J segment 3 bases; nucleotides outside the gene matches: 9. The CDR3 extends over 15 amino acids. DNA of the CDR3: TGTGCCAGCAGTGCAGCGGGGGACCCCCACTACGAGCAGTACTTC. It is translated as CASSAAGDPHYEQYF.

As regards this clonotype: This sequence may be a read error, since a much larger clone differs from it by one base. V usage is TRBV4-1 and J usage is TRBJ2-1, with D unclear. Deletions cut 0 bases from V and 8 bases from J, with 14 bases between. The CDR3 runs to 15 residues. Germline assignment: CDR1 MGHRA and CDR2 YSYEKL. The CDR3 nucleotides are TGCGCCAGCAGCCAAGACAGGATTAAGGGTGATGAGCAGTTCTTC. Translated: CASSQDRIKGDEQFF.

This rearrangement joins TRBV6-5 to TRBJ2-7; no definite D call. From germline, CDR1 is MNHEY and CDR2 SVGAGI. V gave up 4 bases and J gave up 2 bases, with 9 bases separating them. This CDR3 region has 13 residues. DNA for the CDR3: TGTGCCAGCAGTTTGGAAATTACCTACGAGCAGTACTTC. Protein sequence: CASSLEITYEQYF.

This clonotype has a handful of counts. The chain is built from TRBV3-1 and TRBJ2-7; 10 nucleotides match TRBD2. V was clipped by 4 bases and J by 0 bases; unmatched bases: 6. The CDR3 sequence is 16 residues long. The germline CDR1 and CDR2 sequences are LGHDT and YNNKEL (reference sequence). Here the CDR3 reads CASSPGLADFSYEQYF. CDR3 sequence (DNA): TGTGCCAGCAGCCCAGGACTAGCGGACTTCTCCTACGAGCAGTACTTC.

This clonotype was recorded a few times. The rearrangement links TRBV5-6 to TRBJ2-1; the match to TRBD1 covers 7 bases. Germline V CDR1 and CDR2: SGHDT, YYEEEE. Losses at the gene ends were 4 bases for V and 6 bases for J; bases not matched to a gene: 4. The CDR3 length is 13 residues. Here the CDR3 reads CASSPRDSNEQFF. The CDR3 DNA reads TGTGCCAGCAGCCCCCGGGACAGCAATGAGCAGTTCTTC.

This chain links TRBV6-5 with TRBJ1-5; 8 bases map to TRBD1. The CDR3 contains 16 residues. V shed 5 bases and J 0 bases; nucleotides not matched to a gene: 6. CDR1 is MNHEY and CDR2 is SVGAGI in the germline V gene. The chain's CDR3 is CASSTGDRSSNQPQHF. CDR3 DNA: TGTGCCAGCAGTACTGGGGACAGGTCTAGCAATCAGCCCCAGCATTTT.

This clonotype has only a few counts. The rearrangement uses TRBV5-7 and TRBJ2-2, with TRBD1 identical over 9 bases. TRBV5-7 is an open reading frame whose function is uncertain. Losses at the gene ends were 3 bases for V and 0 bases for J; bases not matched to a gene: 9. The CDR3 has 18 residues. The CDR3 here is CASSSTGGPYANTGELFF. In nucleotides, the CDR3 is TGTGCCAGCAGCTCCACAGGGGGCCCCTACGCGAACACCGGGGAGCTGTTTTTT.

In this sample, this clonotype turned up a few times. The rearrangement links TRBV5-1 to TRBJ2-1; the match to TRBD1 covers 9 bases. Germline values: CDR1 SGHRS, CDR2 YFSETQ. With V trimmed by 3 bases and J by 2 bases, 6 bases remained unmatched. This CDR3 contains 16 residues. The CDR3 reads CASSSPGQGPYNEQFF. The DNA of the CDR3 is TGCGCCAGCAGCTCTCCGGGACAGGGTCCCTACAATGAGCAGTTCTTC.

This clonotype was picked up a small number of times. This chain uses TRBV7-2 with TRBJ2-5, with 7 positions matching TRBD1. With 5 bases clipped from V and 5 bases from J, the junction kept 5 bases outside the gene matches. This CDR3 is 13 amino acids long. Per germline, CDR1 SGHTA and CDR2 FQGNSA. In DNA, the CDR3 is TGTGCCAGCAGCCGGACAGGATCCGAGACCCAGTACTTC. Encoded protein: CASSRTGSETQYF.

This clonotype was picked up one time. V and J are TRBV4-1 and TRBJ1-4; TRBD1 is a possible D gene (6 bases). V was shortened by 0 bases and J by 6 bases, with 14 bases between the two germline ends. Per the germline V gene, CDR1 is MGHRA and CDR2 is YSYEKL. This CDR3 region has 16 residues. The DNA for the CDR3 is TGCGCCAGCAGCCAAGATCCAGGGGCTCGGCATGAAAAACTGTTTTTT. Its translation: CASSQDPGARHEKLFF.

This clonotype was observed many times. The V call is TRBV5-1, the J call TRBJ2-5; D is ambiguous. This CDR3 has 15 amino acids. The germline V gene encodes CDR1 SGHRS and CDR2 YFSETQ. Trimming left V 0 bases short and J 5 bases short, with 14 bases between. This CDR3 is CASSLEDRTWETQYF. CDR3 coding DNA: TGCGCCAGCAGCTTGGAAGACCGAACCTGGGAGACCCAGTACTTC.

The table lists this clonotype with a few counts. The rearrangement uses TRBV7-8 and TRBJ2-7; tentative D call: TRBD1 (5 bases). Between the trimmed V and J ends, which lost 4 bases and 2 bases, there was a span of 12 bases. CDR3 length: 14 residues. The V gene's germline CDR1 is SGHVS and CDR2 FQNEAQ. The CDR3 DNA is TGTGCCAGCAGCTCAGGGCCTCTGGCCTACGAGCAGTACTTC. It is translated as CASSSGPLAYEQYF.

This clonotype was counted between two and nine times. The chain combines TRBV20-1 with TRBJ2-6; D gene ambiguous. With 0 bases removed from V and 0 bases from J, the gap between germline ends came to 9 bases. The CDR3 runs 16 residues. CDR1 DFQATT and CDR2 SNEGSKA come from the germline V gene (reference sequence). CDR3 bases: TGCAGTGCTAGAGAAGGACGGACCTCTGGGGCCAACGTCCTGACTTTC. The encoded protein is CSAREGRTSGANVLTF.

The chain combines TRBV28 with TRBJ2-7; 10 bases match TRBD1. The CDR3 spans 16 residues. V gave up 4 bases and J gave up 5 bases; unmatched junction bases: 11. Germline CDR1 and CDR2: MDHEN and SYDVKM. For the CDR3, the DNA is TGTGCCAGCAGTTCCCCTCCGGGGACAGGGGAGAACGAGCAGTACTTC. This encodes CASSSPPGTGENEQYF.